A selection of T cell receptor beta chains follows, all from one sample in a study of post-analysis software for immune sequencing data. One entry per CDR3 protein results from TCRdb running MiXCR on the PCR reads. This table holds hundreds of thousands of distinct CDR3 sequences, roughly 40% found once. The sequenced sample consisted of blood. The receptors originated from a girl aged 5-17 years with multiple sclerosis. Each CDR3 is given with its conserved first and last residue. Each record gives: D gene, J gene, V gene, clone size, CDR3 protein, CDR3 DNA. A D gene is named only where the DNA matches it firmly. Part of the rows lack a size; the others show once, few, many or a class for expanded clones.

TRBD1 TRBJ2-1 TRBV28 . CASRRDRDNLDEQFF TGTGCCAGCAGACGGGACAGGGACAACTTGGATGAGCAGTTCTTC
TRBD1 TRBJ1-1 TRBV5-1 . CASSWTGNEAFF TGCGCCAGCAGCTGGACAGGGAATGAAGCTTTCTTT
. TRBJ1-1 TRBV6-2/TRBV6-3 many CASGSLDEGSTEAFF TGTGCCAGCGGATCGCTCGACGAGGGGAGCACTGAAGCTTTCTTT
. TRBJ1-4 TRBV4-2 once CASSQGPRPTNEKLFF TGTGCCAGCAGCCAAGGGCCTCGGCCAACTAATGAAAAACTGTTTTTT
. TRBJ2-5 TRBV3-1 . CASSALRAQETQYF TGTGCCAGCAGCGCGCTCCGGGCGCAAGAGACCCAGTACTTC
. TRBJ1-6 TRBV12-3/TRBV12-4 . CASSMAGGRSPLHF TGTGCCAGCAGCATGGCGGGGGGACGTTCACCCCTCCACTTT
. TRBJ1-2 TRBV5-1 . CASSLDQPYGYTF TGCGCCAGCAGCTTGGATCAGCCATATGGCTACACCTTC
. TRBJ2-5 TRBV10-3 . CAMGSEYTQETQYF TGTGCCATGGGTTCGGAGTATACCCAAGAGACCCAGTACTTC
. TRBJ2-7 TRBV20-1 few CSAPDLETRYF TGCAGTGCTCCGGACCTAGAGACCCGGTACTTC
. TRBJ2-3 TRBV6-6 . CASSYGRSDTQYF TGTGCCAGCAGTTACGGCAGATCAGATACGCAGTATTTT
TRBD1 TRBJ1-6 TRBV3-1 . CASSSSRTGVGSPLHF TGTGCCAGCAGCTCCTCTAGGACAGGGGTGGGTTCACCCCTCCACTTT
. TRBJ1-1 TRBV20-1 . CSARGSPSEAFF TGCAGTGCTAGAGGGTCACCCTCTGAAGCTTTCTTT
. TRBJ1-1 TRBV6-4 . CASSSGANTEAFF TGTGCCAGCAGTTCGGGGGCAAACACTGAAGCTTTCTTT
. TRBJ2-3 TRBV5-1 . CASSSDGGRTDTQYF TGCGCCAGCAGCTCGGACGGAGGCCGCACAGATACGCAGTATTTT
TRBD1 TRBJ1-2 TRBV12-3/TRBV12-4 few CASSGGQLNYGYTF TGTGCCAGCAGTGGGGGACAGTTAAACTATGGCTACACCTTC
TRBD2 TRBJ2-3 TRBV29-1 . CSIAEGGRLNTQYF TGCAGCATTGCCGAGGGAGGGCGCCTTAATACGCAGTATTTT
. TRBJ2-3 TRBV10-3 . CAISKGPADTQYF TGTGCCATCAGTAAGGGACCAGCAGATACGCAGTATTTT
. TRBJ2-1 TRBV29-1 few CSVEKERAPPGEQFF TGCAGCGTTGAAAAGGAGCGTGCGCCCCCGGGAGAGCAGTTCTTC
. TRBJ1-5 TRBV5-1 . CASSLEGFQPQHF TGCGCCAGCAGCTTGGAGGGATTTCAGCCCCAGCATTTT
. TRBJ2-3 TRBV15 few CATSREKWGTDTQYF TGTGCCACCAGCAGAGAAAAATGGGGCACAGATACGCAGTATTTT
TRBD2 TRBJ2-1 TRBV20-1 . CSVDSAGTNSGEQFF TGCAGTGTCGATTCAGCGGGAACTAACAGCGGCGAGCAGTTCTTC
TRBD2 TRBJ2-4 TRBV20-1 . CSARAGTKKNIQYF TGCAGTGCTAGAGCCGGGACTAAGAAAAACATTCAGTACTTC
. TRBJ1-4 TRBV6-6 . CASSYRARRRGNEKLFF TGTGCCAGCAGTTATAGGGCGCGCCGGAGGGGTAATGAAAAACTGTTTTTT
. TRBJ1-2 TRBV12-3/TRBV12-4 . CATTTADYGYTF TGTGCCACCACGACAGCAGACTATGGCTACACCTTC
TRBD1 TRBJ2-1 TRBV7-9 few CASSSLTGGLRNEQFF TGTGCCAGCAGCTCCCTGACAGGGGGATTGCGGAATGAGCAGTTCTTC
. TRBJ1-2 TRBV5-1 . CASSLEAVPDGGYTF TGCGCCAGCAGCTTGGAAGCCGTCCCTGATGGGGGCTACACCTTC
TRBD1 TRBJ2-6 TRBV10-3 . CAISERTGGPRGANVLTF TGTGCCATCAGTGAGCGGACAGGTGGCCCTCGTGGGGCCAACGTCCTGACTTTC
TRBD1 TRBJ2-7 TRBV12-3/TRBV12-4 few CASSLGETGGHEQYF TGTGCCAGCAGTTTAGGGGAGACAGGGGGCCACGAGCAGTACTTC
. TRBJ2-4 TRBV7-9 . CASSLLAGNIQYF TGTGCCAGCAGCTTATTGGCCGGCAACATTCAGTACTTC
. TRBJ2-5 TRBV4-2 . CASSQTTGQETQYF TGTGCCAGCAGCCAGACAACCGGCCAAGAGACCCAGTACTTC
. TRBJ2-7 TRBV6-5 many CASSFQGSYEQYF TGTGCCAGCAGCTTTCAGGGTTCCTACGAGCAGTACTTC
. TRBJ2-7 TRBV6-2/TRBV6-3 . CASSYGGHLQTEQYF TGTGCCAGCAGTTACGGGGGACATCTACAGACCGAGCAGTACTTC
. TRBJ2-3 TRBV4-1 . CASRPLGNLDTQYF TGCGCCAGCAGGCCGTTGGGAAATCTGGATACGCAGTATTTT
TRBD1 TRBJ1-1 TRBV29-1 . CSVDRVVCREAFF TGCAGCGTCGACAGGGTGGTTTGCCGGGAAGCTTTCTTT
TRBD1 TRBJ1-1 TRBV10-3 . CAISATGRVDTEAFF TGTGCCATCAGTGCGACAGGGCGCGTGGACACTGAAGCTTTCTTT
TRBD2 TRBJ2-1 TRBV2 once CASRAGLAGRSEQFF TGTGCCAGCAGGGCGGGACTAGCGGGAAGGAGTGAGCAGTTCTTC
. TRBJ2-7 TRBV7-2 few CASSLEAGDSYEQYF TGTGCCAGCAGCTTAGAGGCAGGGGATTCCTACGAGCAGTACTTC
TRBD2 TRBJ2-7 TRBV18 . CASSPGRGGYYEQYF TGTGCCAGCTCACCAGGCCGGGGGGGCTACTACGAGCAGTACTTC
. TRBJ2-3 TRBV5-4 . CASSWADRPTDTQYF TGTGCCAGCAGCTGGGCGGACAGACCCACAGATACGCAGTATTTT
. TRBJ1-4 TRBV5-1 . CASSLEGAEEKRFF TGCGCCAGCAGCTTGGAAGGGGCCGAAGAAAAACGGTTTTTT
TRBD2 TRBJ2-3 TRBV3-1 once CASSQVPLAGGPFRTDTQYF TGTGCCAGCAGCCAAGTCCCACTAGCGGGGGGGCCTTTTCGCACAGATACGCAGTATTTT
. TRBJ2-1 TRBV9 once CASSPTPTHNEQFF TGTGCCAGCAGCCCAACTCCTACCCACAATGAGCAGTTCTTC
TRBD1 TRBJ1-5 TRBV12-3/TRBV12-4 . CASRKGQSLNQPQHF TGTGCCAGCAGAAAGGGACAGTCCCTCAATCAGCCCCAGCATTTT
TRBD2 TRBJ2-1 TRBV24-1 many CATSDGTSGFYNEQFF TGTGCCACCAGTGATGGGACTAGCGGCTTCTACAATGAGCAGTTCTTC
. TRBJ2-7 TRBV11-2 . CASSAQADYEQYF TGTGCCAGCAGCGCTCAGGCGGACTACGAGCAGTACTTC
. TRBJ2-2 TRBV19 . CASTPGLNTGELFF TGTGCCAGTACCCCGGGACTGAACACCGGGGAGCTGTTTTTT
. TRBJ2-3 TRBV29-1 . CSVAARLKEDTQYF TGCAGCGTTGCAGCACGCCTAAAGGAAGATACGCAGTATTTT
. TRBJ2-3 TRBV6-5 . CASSYGLGGGLSTDTQYF TGTGCCAGCAGTTACGGCCTGGGGGGGGGCCTAAGCACAGATACGCAGTATTTT
. TRBJ1-1 TRBV5-1 few CASSLAALAEAFF TGCGCCAGCAGCTTGGCCGCCCTGGCTGAAGCTTTCTTT
. TRBJ2-7 TRBV6-6 few CASSSTLYEQYF TGTGCCAGCAGTTCGACTTTATACGAGCAGTACTTC
. TRBJ1-2 TRBV7-2 . CASSLAAPTGSYGYTF TGTGCCAGCAGCTTGGCCGCCCCGACAGGCAGCTATGGCTACACCTTC
. TRBJ1-1 TRBV12-3/TRBV12-4 . CASSLMYENTEAFF TGTGCCAGCAGTTTGATGTATGAGAACACTGAAGCTTTCTTT
. TRBJ1-5 TRBV20-1 . CSARDRGSGPQHF TGCAGTGCTAGAGATCGTGGCAGTGGGCCCCAGCATTTT
. TRBJ2-3 TRBV7-2 . CASSLSLARTDTQYF TGTGCCAGCAGCTTATCTCTAGCGAGGACAGATACGCAGTATTTT
. TRBJ2-1 TRBV12-3/TRBV12-4 . CASSPQDEQFF TGTGCCAGCAGCCCTCAGGACGAGCAGTTCTTC
. TRBJ2-1 TRBV12-3/TRBV12-4 . CASSFGSPGPAEQFF TGTGCCAGCAGTTTTGGGTCCCCCGGGCCAGCCGAGCAGTTCTTC
TRBD1 TRBJ1-2 TRBV24-1 . CATSDPGTGDPYGYTF TGTGCCACCAGTGATCCCGGGACAGGGGACCCGTATGGCTACACCTTC